Presented here are 6 T cell receptor beta chains from one specimen sequenced in a study of blood T cell repertoires in COVID-19. Using immunoSEQ multiplex PCR, the repertoire was profiled, and TCRdb retains in-frame clones only, with some absent. The table records 150,000 to 200,000 clones, more than 70% of them present only once. The specimen sequenced was peripheral blood. The receptors originated from a human donor in a cohort sampled during active COVID-19.

The chain carries TRBV10-3 and TRBJ2-3; D is unresolved. V gave up 4 bases and J gave up 4 bases, with 9 bases separating them. Germline CDR1 and CDR2: ENHRY and SYGVKD. The CDR3 covers 13 residues. This CDR3 reads CAISVARSDTQYF. CDR3 in DNA: TGTGCCATCAGTGTGGCCAGGTCAGATACGCAGTATTTT.

The rearrangement uses TRBV25-1 and TRBJ2-7; 14 bases match TRBD2. Germline V gives CDR1 MGHDK, CDR2 SYGVNS. The CDR3 has 17 amino acids. With V trimmed by 6 bases and J by 0 bases, 7 bases remained unmatched. The CDR3 DNA follows: TGTGCCAGCAGCACGTCCGGGACTAGCGGGAGCTCCTACGAGCAGTACTTC. Translated, it gives CASSTSGTSGSSYEQYF.

This clone was observed a single time. Relative to the germline gene, one junction end is altered; a read error may explain this. In DNA, the CDR3 is TGTGCCTCCGGGGATAGCGGGAGTTCCTCCAATGAGCAGTTCTTC. Translating gives CASGDSGSSSNEQFF. The chain combines TRBV10-3 with TRBJ2-1, with TRBD2 identical over 9 bases. CDR1 ENHRY and CDR2 SYGVKD come from the germline V gene. The length of the CDR3 is 15 residues.

The V and J genes are TRBV4-2 and TRBJ2-7; 8 bases match TRBD2. Germline CDR1 reads LGHNA; CDR2 reads YNFKEQ. V trimming: 1 base; J trimming: 0 bases; junction bases outside the gene matches: 5. This CDR3 is 16 amino acids long. CDR3 DNA: TGTGCCAGCAGCCAAGTGGCGGGAGGCCTCTCCTACGAGCAGTACTTC. Translated: CASSQVAGGLSYEQYF.

This sequence joins TRBV5-5 and TRBJ2-7; D may be TRBD2 (6 bases). V lost 1 base and J lost 1, with 12 bases in between. The CDR3 runs 15 residues. CDR1 is SGHKS, CDR2 YYEKEE, per germline (reference sequence). CDR3 loop: CASSLSLANSYEQYF. CDR3 nucleotides: TGTGCCAGCAGCTTGTCCCTAGCGAATTCCTACGAGCAGTACTTC.

The chain joins TRBV7-9 to TRBJ2-7; weak D call: TRBD1 (5 bases). V lost 3 bases, J lost 3 bases, and 9 bases lay in between. The CDR3 totals 13 residues. CDR1 and CDR2 from the germline V gene are SEHNR and FQNEAQ (reference sequence). The CDR3 loop is CASSFGQGYEQYF. The DNA of the CDR3 is TGTGCCAGCAGCTTCGGGCAGGGCTACGAGCAGTACTTC. Full variable domain (outside the CDR3, taken from reference TRBV7-9 and TRBJ2-7): DTGVSQNPRHKITKRGQNVTFRCDPISEHNRLYWYRQTLGQGPEFLTYFQNEAQLEKSRLLSDRFSAERPKGSFSTLEIQRTEQGDSAMYLCASSFGQGYEQYFGPGTRLTVT.